These 13 T cell receptor beta chains share one sample of origin, sequenced in a study of T cells in Graves' hyperthyroidism and ophthalmopathy. RNA transcripts served as the template for amplifying TCR beta CDR3 regions. HTBI primers were employed in a first-round RT-PCR of the TCR CDR3. TCRdb processed the multiplex PCR reads anew with MiXCR; each CDR3 protein has one entry. Among 150,000 or so distinct CDR3 sequences, over 8% were seen once, and the ten largest hold roughly 23%. Source material: blood. These receptors were obtained from a woman aged 18-29 years with Graves' hyperthyroidism that later progressed to Graves' ophthalmopathy.

This clonotype was observed a handful of times. The J gene is TRBJ2-2, the V gene TRBV19, with D tentatively TRBD2 (5 bases). The germline V gene has CDR1 LNHDA and CDR2 SQIVND (reference sequence). V was pared by 3 bases and J by 2 bases, with 10 bases between. CDR3 length: 15 residues. CDR3 nucleotide sequence: TGTGCCAGTAGTATCGGCACGGGAAACACCGGGGAGCTGTTTTTT. Encoded protein: CASSIGTGNTGELFF.

The chain combines TRBV19 with TRBJ2-1; TRBD2 matches at 12 bases. V lost 5 bases to trimming and J lost 8 bases; unmatched junction nucleotides: 10. The V gene's germline CDR1 is LNHDA and CDR2 SQIVND (reference sequence). CDR3 length: 16 residues. Here the CDR3 reads CASSPRLAGGPHEQFF. DNA of the CDR3: TGTGCCAGTAGTCCCAGGCTAGCGGGGGGGCCCCATGAGCAGTTCTTC.

This clonotype was seen ten or more times. The chain employs TRBV11-2 and TRBJ2-2; D not certain. Per germline, CDR1 SGHAT and CDR2 FQNNGV. This CDR3 is 18 amino acids long. The ends were cut back, 2 bases at V and 4 bases at J, with 20 bases in the middle. This chain's CDR3 is CASSLSQARFPFTGELFF. CDR3 in DNA: TGTGCCAGCAGCTTATCCCAAGCCAGGTTCCCTTTCACCGGGGAGCTGTTTTTT.

This clonotype was detected many times. The chain carries TRBV5-6 and TRBJ2-1; 13 bases map to TRBD2. Germline assignment: CDR1 SGHDT and CDR2 YYEEEE. Trimming took 5 bases from V and 3 from J; bases not matched to a gene: 5. The CDR3 consists of 16 residues. The CDR3 spells CASSLLAGGYYNEQFF. Written as DNA, the CDR3 is TGTGCCAGCAGTTTACTAGCGGGAGGGTACTACAATGAGCAGTTCTTC.

With respect to this clonotype: This sequence may be a read error, since a much larger clone differs from it by one base. This rearrangement joins TRBV18 to TRBJ1-4, with D maybe TRBD1 (5 bases). CDR3 size: 12 residues. V was pared by 3 bases and J by 10 bases, with 9 bases between. Germline V CDR1 and CDR2: KGHSH, LQKENI. The chain's CDR3 is CASSPGDAKLFF. The CDR3 DNA is TGTGCCAGCTCACCTGGGGACGCAAAACTGTTTTTT.

This clonotype has a count of ten or more. This chain uses TRBV6-2 or TRBV6-3 with TRBJ2-1, with D tentatively TRBD2 (6 bases). Trimming shortened V by 5 bases and J by 3 bases, and 17 bases separated the two germline ends. CDR1 and CDR2 (germline): MNHEY, SVGEGT. The CDR3 covers 16 residues. The CDR3 region is CASSPRGREIYNEQFF. Written as DNA, the CDR3 is TGTGCCAGCAGTCCCCGAGGACGGGAGATCTACAATGAGCAGTTCTTC.

The sample holds many counts of this clonotype. The rearrangement uses TRBV12-5 and TRBJ2-2; the D gene is possibly TRBD2 (5 bases). CDR1 LGHNT and CDR2 FRNRAP come from the germline V gene. The CDR3 contains 16 residues. Trimming pared 7 bases from V and 1 base from J, leaving 16 bases between. CDR3: CASAGLSVLNTGELFF. CDR3 DNA: TGTGCTAGTGCCGGACTTAGCGTGTTGAACACCGGGGAGCTGTTTTTT.

The chain combines TRBV9 with TRBJ2-1; 10 positions agree with TRBD1. This CDR3 is 14 amino acids long. CDR1 and CDR2 (germline): SGDLS, YYNGEE. Germline trimming cut 3 bases from V and 5 bases from J; bases unmatched to any gene: 2. The DNA for the CDR3 is TGTGCCAGCAGCGAGGGGACAGGGGACAATGAGCAGTTCTTC. It specifies CASSEGTGDNEQFF.

This clonotype was seen at least ten times. CDR3 nucleotide sequence: TGTGCCAGCTCCCTAGTCGGGGGTCAGCCCCAGCATTTT. Its protein is CASSLVGGQPQHF. The chain carries TRBV6-1 and TRBJ1-5; D is possibly TRBD1 (5 bases). This CDR3 has 13 residues. With 8 bases removed from V and 6 bases from J, the gap between germline ends came to 14 bases. Germline values: CDR1 MNHNS, CDR2 SASEGT.

This clonotype was counted at least ten times. The V call is TRBV19, the J call TRBJ1-6, with D unclear. Germline V lookup: CDR1 LNHDA, CDR2 SQIVND (reference sequence). This CDR3 contains 14 residues. The V end was cut by 3 bases, the J end by 5 bases, with 8 bases between. The CDR3 spells CASSMSPDNSPLHF. In DNA form, the CDR3 reads TGTGCCAGTAGTATGAGTCCAGATAATTCACCCCTCCACTTT.

This clonotype has at least ten counts. The V gene is TRBV6-5, the J gene TRBJ1-2; D is undetermined. V was clipped by 0 bases and J by 8 bases, with 10 bases between them. The CDR3 runs to 13 residues. CDR1 is MNHEY, CDR2 SVGAGI, per germline. CDR3 in amino acids: CASSYSMVAGYTF. CDR3 nucleotide sequence: TGTGCCAGCAGTTACTCGATGGTGGCAGGCTACACCTTC.

This clonotype was counted ten times or more. CDR3 protein: CSVEDRGWGAFF. The CDR3 DNA follows: TGCAGCGTTGAAGACAGGGGATGGGGGGCTTTCTTT. The V gene is TRBV29-1, the J gene TRBJ1-1, with a possible D match to TRBD1 (6 bases). The CDR3 is 12 amino acids. The germline V and J ends were trimmed by 0 bases and 11 bases, with 13 bases remaining between them. CDR1 is SQVTM and CDR2 is ANQGSEA in the germline V gene.

This clonotype was seen repeatedly, ten times or more. V and J are TRBV20-1 and TRBJ1-6; D might be TRBD1 (5 bases). Germline loops: CDR1 DFQATT, CDR2 SNEGSKA (reference sequence). The V end was cut by 3 bases, the J end by 7 bases, with 10 bases between. CDR3 size: 13 residues. The CDR3 is CSARRDPNSPLHF. The DNA of the CDR3 is TGCAGTGCTAGGAGGGACCCGAATTCACCCCTCCACTTT.